The next 18 T cell receptor beta chains were all read from a single sample in a study of T cells in Graves' hyperthyroidism and ophthalmopathy. Amplification of TCR beta CDR3 regions was performed using RNA transcripts as template. Using the HTBI primer set, a first-round RT-PCR was run on the TCR CDR3. TCRdb itself ran the multiplex PCR reads through MiXCR, one entry per CDR3 protein. The sample includes 500,000 to 650,000 distinct CDR3 sequences, roughly 17% seen only once; the top ten take approximately 15%. What was sequenced was blood. These receptor sequences come from a woman between 18 and 30 years old with Graves' ophthalmopathy.

This clonotype has a count of ten or more. This chain links TRBV6-1 with TRBJ1-5; a possible D gene is TRBD1 (6 bases). The CDR3 totals 15 residues. Trimming cost V 4 bases and J 0 bases, with 10 bases left between them. Looked up from germline, CDR1 is MNHNS and CDR2 is SASEGT. DNA for the CDR3: TGTGCCAGCAGTGTAAGGGGGGGTAGCAATCAGCCCCAGCATTTT. It codes for CASSVRGGSNQPQHF.

In this sample, this clonotype turned up many times. The gene calls are TRBV24-1 and TRBJ2-4; 8 bases align to TRBD2. Germline CDR1 is KGHDR and CDR2 is SFDVKD. This CDR3 comprises 14 residues. Germline trimming cut 3 bases from V and 8 bases from J; bases unmatched to any gene: 5. The CDR3 sequence is CATSDPGLADIQYF. The CDR3, as DNA: TGTGCCACCAGTGATCCTGGACTAGCCGACATTCAGTACTTC.

This clonotype was recorded many times. This chain uses TRBV28 with TRBJ2-7; D is undetermined. The CDR3 length is 18 residues. The germline V and J ends were trimmed by 5 bases and 0 bases, with 23 bases remaining between them. Germline loops: CDR1 MDHEN, CDR2 SYDVKM. CDR3 sequence: CASSLGYRGRAFSYEQYF. CDR3 coding DNA: TGTGCCAGCAGTCTAGGGTATCGTGGCCGGGCTTTCTCCTACGAGCAGTACTTC.

This chain links TRBV18 with TRBJ2-7; 14 bases map to TRBD2. Germline V lookup: CDR1 KGHSH, CDR2 LQKENI. This CDR3 is 16 amino acids long. Trimming removed 3 bases from V and 3 bases from J; junction bases left unmatched: 4. CDR3 nucleotides: TGTGCCAGCTCACCCCGACTAGCGGGAGGGTTCTACGAGCAGTACTTC. It specifies CASSPRLAGGFYEQYF.

This clonotype was detected ten times or more. A single base separates this from a much larger clone, so it may be a read error. V gene TRBV7-9 combines with J gene TRBJ1-1; D gene uncertain. The CDR3 runs to 13 residues. V lost 2 bases and J lost 1, with 5 bases in between. From germline, CDR1 is SEHNR and CDR2 FQNEAQ (reference sequence). In nucleotides, the CDR3 is TGTGCCAGCAGCTTAAAGGCGAACACTGAAGCTTTCTTT. It codes for CASSLKANTEAFF.

The J gene is TRBJ1-1, the V gene TRBV6-2 or TRBV6-3; perhaps TRBD1 as D (6 bases). Trimming removed 6 bases at V and 1 base at J, with 12 bases between. Germline V gives CDR1 MNHEY, CDR2 SVGEGT. The CDR3 loop spans 14 amino acids. The CDR3 protein is CASRPTTGNTEAFF. Written as DNA, the CDR3 is TGTGCCAGCAGACCTACGACAGGGAACACTGAAGCTTTCTTT.

This clonotype was seen only a few times. This sequence joins TRBV20-1 and TRBJ2-5; D might be TRBD1 (6 bases). The V gene lost 1 base and the J gene lost 4 bases, with 13 bases spanning the gap. Germline V gene lookup returns CDR1 DFQATT and CDR2 SNEGSKA (reference sequence). The CDR3 is 14 residues long. The CDR3 bases are TGCAGTGCTAGAGTAAAGGGGGTTGGAGAGACCCAGTACTTC. It codes for CSARVKGVGETQYF.

This clonotype was observed a few times. This chain links TRBV9 with TRBJ2-2; TRBD2 matches at 12 bases. The CDR3 is 16 amino acids. Per the germline V gene, CDR1 is SGDLS and CDR2 is YYNGEE. The junction had 3 bases not matched to a gene; V was cut back by 0 bases and J by 6 bases. CDR3: CASSVVTSGRPGELFF. Written as DNA, the CDR3 is TGTGCCAGCAGCGTAGTAACTAGCGGGAGGCCCGGGGAGCTGTTTTTT.

This clonotype came up many times. The chain couples TRBV7-9 to TRBJ2-1; maybe TRBD2 (5 bases). This CDR3 comprises 15 residues. Germline assignment: CDR1 SEHNR and CDR2 FQNEAQ (reference sequence). The V end lost 1 base, the J end lost 0 bases, and 7 bases lay between the germline ends. In nucleotides, the CDR3 is TGTGCCAGCAGCTTAGTGGGGAGCTCCTACAATGAGCAGTTCTTC. Its protein is CASSLVGSSYNEQFF. Variable domain in full (rest from reference TRBV7-9 and TRBJ2-1): DTGVSQNPRHKITKRGQNVTFRCDPISEHNRLYWYRQTLGQGPEFLTYFQNEAQLEKSRLLSDRFSAERPKGSFSTLEIQRTEQGDSAMYLCASSLVGSSYNEQFFGPGTRLTVL.

This clonotype was seen at least ten times. The chain carries TRBV5-1 and TRBJ1-3; D uncertain. CDR1 SGHRS and CDR2 YFSETQ come from the germline V gene. V lost 4 bases and J 4 bases, leaving 12 bases between the germline ends. The CDR3 spans 14 residues. DNA for the CDR3: TGCGCCAGCAGCCTCGGGGTCGAAGGAAACACCATATATTTT. Translation: CASSLGVEGNTIYF.

This clonotype was observed a handful of times. The chain links TRBV7-8 to TRBJ2-5, with a weak D call TRBD1 (6 bases). V was clipped by 1 base and J by 2 bases, with 11 bases between them. The CDR3 has 15 residues. CDR1 SGHVS and CDR2 FQNEAQ come from the germline V gene. Here the CDR3 reads CASSLGGTPQETQYF. CDR3 nucleotides: TGTGCCAGCAGCTTAGGGGGGACACCGCAAGAGACCCAGTACTTC.

This clonotype showed up many times. V and J are TRBV2 and TRBJ2-5; possible D gene TRBD1, 5 bases. CDR1 is SNHLY, CDR2 FYNNEI, per germline. The length of the CDR3 is 13 residues. Trimming took 8 bases from V and 4 from J, leaving 14 bases between them. The CDR3 region is CASGLSGRETQYF. The CDR3 DNA follows: TGTGCCAGCGGGCTATCAGGGCGAGAGACCCAGTACTTC. Drawing the rest from reference TRBV2 and TRBJ2-5, the complete variable domain is EPEVTQTPSHQVTQMGQEVILRCVPISNHLYFYWYRQILGQKVEFLVSFYNNEISEKSEIFDDQFSVERPDGSNFTLKIRSTKLEDSAMYFCASGLSGRETQYFGPGTRLLVL.

This clonotype was recorded many times. For the CDR3, the DNA is TGTGCCAGCTCACCAGAATCAGAGACCCAGTACTTC. Protein: CASSPESETQYF. This sequence joins TRBV18 and TRBJ2-5; D gene ambiguous. The CDR3 runs 12 residues. The ends were cut back, 2 bases at V and 4 bases at J, with 5 bases in the middle. Germline V CDR1 and CDR2: KGHSH, LQKENI.

In this sample, this clonotype turned up many times. The V and J genes are TRBV10-3 and TRBJ1-1; tentatively, D is TRBD1 (6 bases). The CDR3 runs 13 residues. Trimming took off 6 bases at V and 5 bases at J, with 13 bases between the two ends. The V gene's germline CDR1 is ENHRY and CDR2 SYGVKD. The CDR3 DNA is TGTGCCATCAGACAGGGCTTGGAGACTGAAGCTTTCTTT. Residues: CAIRQGLETEAFF.

This clonotype was observed many times. The chain is built from TRBV30 and TRBJ1-1; TRBD1 matches 11 bases. V lost 4 bases, J lost 1 base, and 11 bases stayed unmatched. This CDR3 spans 17 amino acids. Germline values: CDR1 GTSNPN, CDR2 SVGIG (reference sequence). The DNA of the CDR3 is TGTGCCTGGATTCTCGGGACAGGGGGGATTAGGAACACTGAAGCTTTCTTT. This translates into CAWILGTGGIRNTEAFF.

V is TRBV10-3 and J is TRBJ2-1; 7 positions agree with TRBD2. The junction had 14 bases not matched to a gene; V was cut back by 6 bases and J by 9 bases. Germline-derived CDR1 and CDR2 are ENHRY and SYGVKD. The CDR3 is 15 residues long. CDR3 amino acids: CAISPTSPEGGEQFF. The CDR3 region has the DNA TGTGCCATCAGCCCGACTAGCCCTGAGGGTGGTGAGCAGTTCTTC.

This clonotype was observed many times. The chain couples TRBV12-3 or TRBV12-4 to TRBJ1-1; the D is unclear. V lost 3 bases and J 2 bases, leaving 1 base between the germline ends. This CDR3 has 11 residues. The chain's CDR3 is CASSFNTEAFF. DNA for the CDR3: TGTGCCAGCAGTTTTAACACTGAAGCTTTCTTT.

The chain recombines TRBV19 with TRBJ2-1; 10 bases match TRBD1. The CDR3 spans 15 residues. Trimming cost V 5 bases and J 7 bases; bases outside gene matches: 8. Germline V gene data show CDR1 as LNHDA and CDR2 as SQIVND (reference sequence). CDR3 nucleotide sequence: TGTGCCAGTAGTTCTCGGACAGGGGGAAGGAATGAGCAGTTCTTC. Translating gives CASSSRTGGRNEQFF.